One and the same sample provided the 10 T cell receptor beta chains below, sequenced in a study of blood T cells in healthy people across ages. The authors ran a second PCR of roughly 6 to 12 cycles using a sample-barcoded 5' primer and a J-beta primer mix. In TCRdb, the 5' RACE reads were re-called with MiXCR into one record per CDR3 protein. The table has around 1.5 million distinct CDR3 sequences, roughly 40% seen once. The specimen was blood. The receptors shown here come from a woman aged 18-35 years in good health.

The J gene is TRBJ1-2, the V gene TRBV21-1; the table's D call of TRBD1 was not tested on the DNA. TRBV21-1 is marked as a pseudogene. The CDR3 loop spans 16 amino acids. CDR3 DNA: TGTGCCAGCAGCAAAGTTGCTCGGGGGCTATGGTATGGCTACACCTTC. Residues: CASSKVARGLWYGYTF.

This clonotype was counted only a few times. The chain couples TRBV7-2 to TRBJ1-2, with D possibly TRBD1 on 6 matching bases. The length of the CDR3 is 13 residues. Trimming removed 1 base at V and 6 bases at J, with 9 bases between. Germline V gene data show CDR1 as SGHTA and CDR2 as FQGNSA. The CDR3, as DNA: TGTGCCAGCAGCTTAGGGGAGGGGGATGGCTACACCTTC. Amino acid sequence: CASSLGEGDGYTF.

This clonotype has only a few counts. The chain is built from TRBV7-9 and TRBJ2-3; a possible D gene is TRBD1 (6 bases). V was shortened by 4 bases and J by 6 bases, with 14 bases between the two germline ends. Germline V CDR1 and CDR2: SEHNR, FQNEAQ (reference sequence). The CDR3 loop spans 14 amino acids. CDR3 bases: TGTGCCAGCAGCTCCACCCGACAGGCCGATACGCAGTATTTT. This codes for CASSSTRQADTQYF.

This chain joins TRBV4-1 and TRBJ1-1; 10 positions agree with TRBD1. With 4 bases clipped from V and 7 bases from J, the junction kept 6 bases outside the gene matches. The CDR3 has 14 residues. Germline V lookup: CDR1 MGHRA, CDR2 YSYEKL. CDR3 nucleotides: TGCGCCAGCAGCCCCCCCGGGACAGGGGATGAAGCTTTCTTT. As protein: CASSPPGTGDEAFF.

The sample holds a few counts of this clonotype. This chain joins TRBV6-1 and TRBJ1-2; D uncertain. Germline values: CDR1 MNHNS, CDR2 SASEGT. The CDR3 loop spans 13 amino acids. Trimming stripped 6 bases from V and 4 bases from J, with 12 bases between. Here the CDR3 reads CASRAAVTYGYTF. In DNA form, the CDR3 reads TGTGCCAGCAGGGCGGCGGTGACCTATGGCTACACCTTC.

This clonotype was detected only a few times. The gene calls are TRBV3-1 and TRBJ2-7; 8 bases line up with TRBD2. This CDR3 region has 14 residues. Trimming cost V 2 bases and J 1 base; bases outside gene matches: 1. CDR1 is LGHDT and CDR2 is YNNKEL in the germline V gene (reference sequence). The CDR3 sequence: CASSQSGGSYEQYF. As DNA, the CDR3 is TGTGCCAGCAGCCAATCGGGAGGGTCCTACGAGCAGTACTTC.

There are a few counts of this clonotype. The J gene is TRBJ1-2, the V gene TRBV27; TRBD1 aligns across 11 bases. Germline V gene lookup returns CDR1 MNHEY and CDR2 SMNVEV (reference sequence). The V segment lost 10 bases and the J segment 7 bases; nucleotides outside the gene matches: 20. The CDR3 totals 17 residues. CDR3 loop: CATPLHPPGTGGSGYTF. As DNA, the CDR3 is TGTGCCACCCCACTTCACCCTCCCGGGACAGGGGGTAGTGGCTACACCTTC.

The chain joins TRBV7-8 to TRBJ2-5; 13 bases map to TRBD2. CDR3 length: 15 amino acids. After removal of 7 bases from V and 11 bases from J, the junction contained 13 bases not matched to a gene. The V gene's germline CDR1 is SGHVS and CDR2 FQNEAQ. The CDR3 bases are TGTGCCAGCACCATTAGGACTAGCGGGGGTGATGAGCAGTACTTC. Protein: CASTIRTSGGDEQYF.

This clonotype has just a few counts. This rearrangement joins TRBV20-1 to TRBJ2-3; 11 bases fit TRBD2. V was pared by 6 bases and J by 4 bases, with 6 bases of the junction left unmatched. CDR1 and CDR2 from the germline V gene are DFQATT and SNEGSKA (reference sequence). The CDR3 extends over 14 amino acids. The CDR3: CSAPTSGASDTQYF. The DNA of the CDR3 is TGCAGTGCCCCGACTAGCGGGGCGTCAGATACGCAGTATTTT.

This clonotype was recorded at least ten times. This chain joins TRBV5-1 and TRBJ2-7; no firm D call. CDR3 length: 13 amino acids. In germline, CDR1 is SGHRS, CDR2 YFSETQ. Trimming removed 0 bases from V and 7 bases from J, with 11 bases in between. The CDR3 nucleotides read TGCGCCAGCAGCTTGGAGGCCCCCGCGGAGCAGTACTTC. Translating it yields CASSLEAPAEQYF.